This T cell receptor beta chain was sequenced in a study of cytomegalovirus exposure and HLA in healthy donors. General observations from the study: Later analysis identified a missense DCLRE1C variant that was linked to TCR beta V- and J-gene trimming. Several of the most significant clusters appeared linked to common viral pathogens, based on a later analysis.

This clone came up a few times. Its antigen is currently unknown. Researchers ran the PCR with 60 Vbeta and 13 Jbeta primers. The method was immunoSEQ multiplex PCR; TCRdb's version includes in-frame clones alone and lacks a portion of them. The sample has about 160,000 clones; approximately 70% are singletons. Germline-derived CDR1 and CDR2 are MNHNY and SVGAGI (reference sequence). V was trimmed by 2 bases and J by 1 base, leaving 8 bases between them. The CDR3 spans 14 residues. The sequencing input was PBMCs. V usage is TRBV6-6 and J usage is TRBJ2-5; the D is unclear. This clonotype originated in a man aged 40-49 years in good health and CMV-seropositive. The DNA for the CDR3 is TGTGCCAGCAGTTACAGCCTACTCCAAGAGACCCAGTACTTC. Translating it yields CASSYSLLQETQYF.